The sequence of this T cell receptor beta chain was determined in a study of CD8+ T cells in alopecia areata. Study-wide background: A 6-month off-drug phase came after tofacitinib, which had lasted 6 to 18 months.

CDR1 LGHNA and CDR2 YNFKEQ come from the germline V gene. The CDR3 is 14 amino acids. With V trimmed by 4 bases and J by 4 bases, 5 bases remained unmatched. Extracted from the samples, RNA was reverse transcribed into cDNA to serve as the sequencing template. TCRdb's table, derived via immunoSEQ multiplex PCR, lists solely in-frame clones and lacks some. This table has about 130,000 clones, 58% appearing once. Alopecia areata patients gave lesional scalp punch biopsies and peripheral blood samples. The chain carries TRBV4-2 and TRBJ2-3; 7 bases are shared with TRBD1. The clonotype comes from a human donor with alopecia areata. Sequenced material: CD4+ T cells sorted from blood, taken at week 0. The CDR3 here is CASSPTGAPDTQYF. CDR3 in DNA: TGTGCCAGCAGCCCAACAGGGGCCCCAGATACGCAGTATTTT.